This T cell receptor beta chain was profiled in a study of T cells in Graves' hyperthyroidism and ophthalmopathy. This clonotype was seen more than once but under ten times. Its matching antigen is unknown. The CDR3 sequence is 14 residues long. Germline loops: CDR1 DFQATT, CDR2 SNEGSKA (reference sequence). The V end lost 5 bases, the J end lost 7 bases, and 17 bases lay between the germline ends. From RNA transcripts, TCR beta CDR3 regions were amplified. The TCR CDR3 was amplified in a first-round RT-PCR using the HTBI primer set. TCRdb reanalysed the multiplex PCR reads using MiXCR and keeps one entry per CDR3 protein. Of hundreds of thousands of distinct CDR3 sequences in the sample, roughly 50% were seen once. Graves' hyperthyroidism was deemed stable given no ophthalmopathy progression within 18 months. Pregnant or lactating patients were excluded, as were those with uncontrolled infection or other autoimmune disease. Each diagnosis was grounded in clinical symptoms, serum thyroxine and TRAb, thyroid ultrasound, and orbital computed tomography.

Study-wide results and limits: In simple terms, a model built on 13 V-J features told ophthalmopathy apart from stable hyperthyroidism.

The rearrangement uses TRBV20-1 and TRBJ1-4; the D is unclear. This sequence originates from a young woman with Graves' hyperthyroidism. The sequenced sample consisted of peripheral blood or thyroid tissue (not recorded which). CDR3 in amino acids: CSASHVSRGEKLFF. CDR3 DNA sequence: TGCAGTGCTTCCCATGTATCCAGAGGTGAAAAACTGTTTTTT.